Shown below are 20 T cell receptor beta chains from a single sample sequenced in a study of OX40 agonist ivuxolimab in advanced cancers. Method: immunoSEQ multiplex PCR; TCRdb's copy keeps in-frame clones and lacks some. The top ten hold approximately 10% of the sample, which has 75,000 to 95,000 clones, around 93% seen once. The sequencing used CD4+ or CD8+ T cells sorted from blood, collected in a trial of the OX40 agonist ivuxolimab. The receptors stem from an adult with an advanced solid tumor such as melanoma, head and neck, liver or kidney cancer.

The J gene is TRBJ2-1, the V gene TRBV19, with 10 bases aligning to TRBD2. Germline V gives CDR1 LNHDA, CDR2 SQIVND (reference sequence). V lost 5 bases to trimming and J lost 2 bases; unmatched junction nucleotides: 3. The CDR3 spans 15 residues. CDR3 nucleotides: TGTGCCAGTAGTTTAGCGGGGGGAACCTACAATGAGCAGTTCTTC. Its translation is CASSLAGGTYNEQFF.

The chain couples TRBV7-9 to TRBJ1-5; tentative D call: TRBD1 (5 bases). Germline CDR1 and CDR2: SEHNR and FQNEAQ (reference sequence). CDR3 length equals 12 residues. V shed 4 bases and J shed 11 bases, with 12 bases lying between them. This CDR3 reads CASSSDIPAQHF. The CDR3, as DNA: TGTGCCAGCAGCTCGGACATCCCGGCCCAGCATTTT.

CDR3 in amino acids: CASSFGRLGELFF. The CDR3 region has the DNA TGTGCCAGCAGCTTCGGACGTCTCGGGGAGCTGTTTTTT. This sequence joins TRBV27 and TRBJ2-2; D remains ambiguous. Germline assignment: CDR1 MNHEY and CDR2 SMNVEV (reference sequence). This CDR3 region has 13 residues. Between the trimmed V and J ends, which lost 6 bases and 7 bases, there was a span of 12 bases.

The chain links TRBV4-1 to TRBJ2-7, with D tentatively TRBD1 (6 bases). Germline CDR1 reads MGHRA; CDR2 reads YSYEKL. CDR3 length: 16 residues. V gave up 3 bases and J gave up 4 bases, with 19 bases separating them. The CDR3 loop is CASSQTRQAIFYEQYF. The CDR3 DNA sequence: TGCGCCAGCAGCCAGACCCGACAGGCTATTTTTTACGAGCAGTACTTC.

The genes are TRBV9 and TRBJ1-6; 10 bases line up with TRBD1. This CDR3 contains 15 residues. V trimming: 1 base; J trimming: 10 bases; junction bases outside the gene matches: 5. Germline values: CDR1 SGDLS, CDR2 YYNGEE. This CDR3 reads CASSVSGTGVSPLHF. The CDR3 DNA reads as TGTGCCAGCAGCGTATCCGGGACAGGGGTATCACCCCTCCACTTT.

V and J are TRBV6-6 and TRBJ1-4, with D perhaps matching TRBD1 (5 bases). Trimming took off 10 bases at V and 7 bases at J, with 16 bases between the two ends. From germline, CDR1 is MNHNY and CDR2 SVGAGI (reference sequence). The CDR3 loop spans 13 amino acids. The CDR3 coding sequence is TGTGCCACCTTCGTAGGGGAGAGTGAAAAACTGTTTTTT. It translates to CATFVGESEKLFF.

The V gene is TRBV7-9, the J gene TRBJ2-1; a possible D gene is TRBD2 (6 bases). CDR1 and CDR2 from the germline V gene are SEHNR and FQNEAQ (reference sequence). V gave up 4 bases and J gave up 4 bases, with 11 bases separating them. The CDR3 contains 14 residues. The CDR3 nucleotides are TGTGCCAGCAGCTGGGACTGGGGGTACAATGAGCAGTTCTTC. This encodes CASSWDWGYNEQFF.

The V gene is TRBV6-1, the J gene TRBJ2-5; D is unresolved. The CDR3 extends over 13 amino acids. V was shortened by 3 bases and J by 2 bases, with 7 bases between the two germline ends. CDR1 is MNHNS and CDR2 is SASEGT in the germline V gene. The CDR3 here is CASSDWQQETQYF. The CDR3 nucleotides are TGTGCCAGCAGTGACTGGCAGCAAGAGACCCAGTACTTC.

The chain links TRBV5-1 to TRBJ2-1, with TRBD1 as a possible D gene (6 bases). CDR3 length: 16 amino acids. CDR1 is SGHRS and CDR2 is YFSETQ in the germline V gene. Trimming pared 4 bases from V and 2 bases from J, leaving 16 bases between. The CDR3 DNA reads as TGCGCCAGCAGCGGGGACACGGGGAGCGCCTACAATGAGCAGTTCTTC. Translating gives CASSGDTGSAYNEQFF.

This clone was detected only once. Here the CDR3 reads CASSPLALYEQYF. DNA for the CDR3: TGTGCCAGCAGCCCCCTGGCTCTATACGAGCAGTACTTC. The V and J genes are TRBV14 and TRBJ2-7, with D hard to call. V dropped 4 bases and J dropped 4 bases, with 11 bases sitting between them. CDR3 length: 13 amino acids. Per the germline V gene, CDR1 is SGHDN and CDR2 is FVKESK. Using reference TRBV14 and TRBJ2-7 for the parts outside the CDR3, the full variable domain is EAGVTQFPSHSVIEKGQTVTLRCDPISGHDNLYWYRRVMGKEIKFLLHFVKESKQDESGMPNNRFLAERTGGTYSTLKVQPAELEDSGVYFCASSPLALYEQYFGPGTRLTVT.

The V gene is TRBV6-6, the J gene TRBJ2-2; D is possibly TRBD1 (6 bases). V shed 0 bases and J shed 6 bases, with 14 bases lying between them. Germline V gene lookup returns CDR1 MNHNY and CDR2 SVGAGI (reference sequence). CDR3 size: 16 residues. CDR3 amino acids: CASSYSLWGPAGELFF. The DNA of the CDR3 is TGTGCCAGCAGTTACTCGTTGTGGGGGCCTGCCGGGGAGCTGTTTTTT.

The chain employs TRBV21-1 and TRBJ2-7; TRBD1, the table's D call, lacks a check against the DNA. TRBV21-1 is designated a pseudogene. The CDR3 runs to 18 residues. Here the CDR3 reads CASSPRPGQGRSVYEQYF. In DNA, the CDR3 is TGTGCCAGCAGCCCCCGACCGGGACAGGGAAGATCAGTATACGAGCAGTACTTC.

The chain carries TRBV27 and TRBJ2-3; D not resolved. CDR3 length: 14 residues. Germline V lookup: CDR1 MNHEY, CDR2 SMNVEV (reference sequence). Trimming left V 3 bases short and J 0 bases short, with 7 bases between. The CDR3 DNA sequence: TGTGCCAGCAGTTTCCCGGGCAGCACAGATACGCAGTATTTT. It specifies CASSFPGSTDTQYF.

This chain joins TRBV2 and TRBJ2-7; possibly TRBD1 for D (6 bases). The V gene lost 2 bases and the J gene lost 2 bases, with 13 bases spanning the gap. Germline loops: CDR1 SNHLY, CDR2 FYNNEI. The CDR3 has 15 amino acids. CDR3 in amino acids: CASSEQGGSPYEQYF. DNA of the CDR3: TGTGCCAGCAGTGAACAAGGGGGATCGCCCTACGAGCAGTACTTC.

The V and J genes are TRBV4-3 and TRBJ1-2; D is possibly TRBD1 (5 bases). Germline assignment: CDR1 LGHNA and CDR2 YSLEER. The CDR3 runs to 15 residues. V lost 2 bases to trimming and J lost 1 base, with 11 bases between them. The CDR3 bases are TGCGCCAGCAGCCAACACCTGACAGTTAACTATGGCTACACCTTC. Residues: CASSQHLTVNYGYTF.

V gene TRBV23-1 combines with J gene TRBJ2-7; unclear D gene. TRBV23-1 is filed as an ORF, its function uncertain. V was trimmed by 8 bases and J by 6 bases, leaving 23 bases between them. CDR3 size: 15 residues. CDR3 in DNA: TGCGCCAGCGCCCCTCCGGGCCCCGCACGGTGCGAGCAGTACTTC. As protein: CASAPPGPARCEQYF.

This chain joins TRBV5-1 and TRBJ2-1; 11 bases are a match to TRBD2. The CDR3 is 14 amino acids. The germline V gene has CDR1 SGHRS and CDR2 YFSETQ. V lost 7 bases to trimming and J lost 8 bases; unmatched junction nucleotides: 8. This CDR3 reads CASGRLAGGDEQFF. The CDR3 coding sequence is TGCGCCAGCGGGCGGCTAGCGGGGGGAGATGAGCAGTTCTTC.

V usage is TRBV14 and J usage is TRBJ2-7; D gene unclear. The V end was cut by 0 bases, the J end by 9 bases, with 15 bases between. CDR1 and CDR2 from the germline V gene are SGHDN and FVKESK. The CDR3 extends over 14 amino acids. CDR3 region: CASSQDLDPERQYF. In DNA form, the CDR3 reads TGTGCCAGCAGCCAAGATCTGGACCCCGAGAGGCAGTACTTC.

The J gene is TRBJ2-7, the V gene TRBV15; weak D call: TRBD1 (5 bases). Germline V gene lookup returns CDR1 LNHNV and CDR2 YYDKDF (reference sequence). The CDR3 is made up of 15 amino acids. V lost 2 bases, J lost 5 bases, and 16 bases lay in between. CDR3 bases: TGTGCCACCAGCAGATCCATCTACCAGGGCAACGAGCAGTACTTC. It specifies CATSRSIYQGNEQYF.

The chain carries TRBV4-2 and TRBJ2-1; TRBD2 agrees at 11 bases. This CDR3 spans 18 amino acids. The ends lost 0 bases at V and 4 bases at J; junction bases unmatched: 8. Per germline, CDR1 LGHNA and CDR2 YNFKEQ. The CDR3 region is CASSQELAGAREYNEQFF. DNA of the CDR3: TGTGCCAGCAGCCAAGAACTAGCGGGGGCCCGGGAGTACAATGAGCAGTTCTTC.